Listed below are T cell receptor beta chains from one sample, sequenced in a study of identical twins. In TCRdb, the 5' RACE reads were re-called with MiXCR into one record per CDR3 protein. The sample lists 250,000 to 300,000 distinct CDR3 sequences; 9.5% were seen once. These data were also filed under a second study, of yellow fever vaccine responses in identical twins.

Sequences were obtained from CD8+ T cells sorted from blood. These receptors came from a woman younger than 30 in good health. CDR3s include the opening cysteine and the closing phenylalanine or tryptophan. D genes are given only for firm matches. Not every row has a clone size; where given, it reads once, few, many or a size class.

size	V	D	J	DNA	CDR3
few	TRBV24-1	NA	TRBJ1-1	TGTGCCACCAGCACAGGAGGTTCAGCCACTGAAGCTTTCTTT	CATSTGGSATEAFF
few	TRBV27	TRBD1	TRBJ2-7	TGTGCCAGCAGGGGGACAGCCGAGGCCTACGAGCAGTACTTC	CASRGTAEAYEQYF
many	TRBV12-5	TRBD2	TRBJ2-1	TGTGCTAGTGCCCGAGGGGGGACTAGCGAATTCTTC	CASARGGTSEFF
many	TRBV24-1	NA	TRBJ2-1	TGTGCCACCAGTGATTTCGCCTACAATGAGCAGTTCTTC	CATSDFAYNEQFF
many	TRBV7-9	TRBD2	TRBJ2-1	TGTGCCAGCAGCCCACCAACTAGCGGGACCTACAATGAGCAGTTCTTC	CASSPPTSGTYNEQFF
NA	TRBV7-6	NA	TRBJ2-5	TGTGCCAGCAGCTTAGCGCGGCGGGGCTTCCAAGAGACCCAGTACTTC	CASSLARRGFQETQYF
NA	TRBV7-6	NA	TRBJ1-5	TGTGCCAGCAGCCAGCAATGGGACGGAAATCAGCCCCAGCATTTT	CASSQQWDGNQPQHF
NA	TRBV29-1	NA	TRBJ2-1	TGCAGCGTTGAGCTCAGGCAACCCTCCTACAATGAGCAGTTCTTC	CSVELRQPSYNEQFF
many	TRBV20-1	TRBD1	TRBJ2-3	TGCAGTGCCAGGGACAGGGAGGGCACAGATACGCAGTATTTT	CSARDREGTDTQYF
many	TRBV7-9	NA	TRBJ1-4	TGTGCCAGCAGCCCGGACACGGCCTGGGAAAAACTGTTTTTT	CASSPDTAWEKLFF
few	TRBV28	NA	TRBJ2-7	TGTGCCAGCAGTTTACGTGCTACCTACGAGCAGTACTTC	CASSLRATYEQYF
NA	TRBV7-9	TRBD1	TRBJ2-5	TGTGCCAGCAGCTTATCGGACAGGGAAGGGAAGACCCAGTACTTC	CASSLSDREGKTQYF
NA	TRBV7-8	TRBD2	TRBJ2-1	TGTGCCAGCAGCTTAGGGTTTGGCGGGAGTATCAATGAGCAGTTCTTC	CASSLGFGGSINEQFF
NA	TRBV5-1	NA	TRBJ2-7	TGCGCCAGCAAGTTTGAAGGGGGACCCTACGAGCAGTACTTC	CASKFEGGPYEQYF
few	TRBV5-1	NA	TRBJ1-6	TGCGCCAGCAGCTTGGCTGAGAGCTCCTATAATTCACCCCTCCACTTT	CASSLAESSYNSPLHF
many	TRBV7-2	NA	TRBJ2-7	TGTGCCAGCAGCTTACCCGCGAGCTCCTACGAGCAGTACTTC	CASSLPASSYEQYF
many	TRBV4-3	NA	TRBJ2-1	TGCGCCAGCAGCCAACAAATGGCGGGACACGAGAATGAGCAGTTCTTC	CASSQQMAGHENEQFF
many	TRBV20-1	NA	TRBJ2-3	TGCAGTGCATGGGACCGCCCCATGGCGGTGAGCACAGATACGCAGTATTTT	CSAWDRPMAVSTDTQYF
NA	TRBV15	NA	TRBJ2-3	TGTGCCACCAGCAGGAGTCGGAGCGGGCTTAACACAGATACGCAGTATTTT	CATSRSRSGLNTDTQYF
many	TRBV3-1	TRBD2	TRBJ2-7	TGTGCCAGCAGCCAAGGCCAAGCGGGAGGGTACGAGCAGTACTTC	CASSQGQAGGYEQYF
NA	TRBV28	NA	TRBJ2-1	TGTGCCAGCAGTCGACTAGTAGGTAACAATGAGCAGTTCTTC	CASSRLVGNNEQFF
few	TRBV7-9	NA	TRBJ1-1	TGTGCCAGCAGCGTCCCAGCTGAAGCTTTCTTT	CASSVPAEAFF
few	TRBV7-9	TRBD1	TRBJ1-1	TGTGCCAGCAGCTCACCGGACAGGAGAACTGAAGCTTTCTTT	CASSSPDRRTEAFF
NA	TRBV12-3/TRBV12-4	TRBD2	TRBJ2-3	TGTGCCAGCAGACCACTAGCGGCTCCGACAGATACGCAGTATTTT	CASRPLAAPTDTQYF
many	TRBV6-5	TRBD1	TRBJ2-7	TGTGCCAGCAGTTTACAGGGGGCTAGCTCCTACGAGCAGTACTTC	CASSLQGASSYEQYF
NA	TRBV7-2	TRBD2	TRBJ2-1	TGTGCCAGCAGCTTGGGAGGAGCGGGAGGGCAGTCAGGTGAGCAGTTCTTC	CASSLGGAGGQSGEQFF